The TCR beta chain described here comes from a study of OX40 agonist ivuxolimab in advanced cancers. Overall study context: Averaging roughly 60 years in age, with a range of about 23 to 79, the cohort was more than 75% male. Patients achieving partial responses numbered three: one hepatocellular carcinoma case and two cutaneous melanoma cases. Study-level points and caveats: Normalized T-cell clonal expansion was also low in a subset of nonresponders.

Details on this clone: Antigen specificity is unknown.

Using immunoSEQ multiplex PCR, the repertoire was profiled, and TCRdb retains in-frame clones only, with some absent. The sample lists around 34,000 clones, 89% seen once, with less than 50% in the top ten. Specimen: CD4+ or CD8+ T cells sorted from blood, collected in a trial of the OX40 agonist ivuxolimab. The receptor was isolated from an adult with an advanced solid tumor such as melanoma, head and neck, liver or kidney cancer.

As DNA, the CDR3 is TGTGCCACCGCGGCCGGGGAGCTGTTTTTT. Protein sequence: CATAAGELFF. The genes are TRBV19 and TRBJ2-2, with D uncertain. V dropped 10 bases and J dropped 6 bases, with 6 bases sitting between them. Germline V gene data show CDR1 as LNHDA and CDR2 as SQIVND (reference sequence). The CDR3 runs to 10 residues.